This record concerns one TCR beta chain sequence. In the original processing: Amplified reference gene primers provided the basis for estimating nucleated cell counts. Some clones are missing from TCRdb's copy, which holds only in-frame ones; the method was immunoSEQ multiplex PCR. The D gene and trimming were derived from the DNA, and the V and J assignments and clone size from that table. The sample lists some 250,000 clones; around 87% were seen once. The entry originates in a study of blood T cell repertoires in COVID-19. Whole-study context: Sites in the United States, Italy and Spain provided acute and convalescent COVID-19 samples. Nucleic acid was either cDNA or gDNA, and it came from T cells, B-cell-depleted T cells, or PBMCs.

Germline CDR1 MNHEY, CDR2 SVGAGI. The CDR3 contains 15 residues. J gave up 11 bases and V 6 bases, and 14 bases lay outside the gene matches. The chain recombines TRBV6-5 with TRBJ2-4; 9 positions match TRBD1. Source material: peripheral blood. The receptor was derived from a woman between 25 and 40 years old who had recovered from COVID-19. In nucleotides, the CDR3 is TGTGCCAGCAGAACAGGGGGCGAGTGGGGCTCATTTCAGTACTTC. Residues: CASRTGGEWGSFQYF.